The 20 T cell receptor beta chains in this list originate from one sample, sequenced in a study of blood T cell repertoires in COVID-19. Sequenced by immunoSEQ multiplex PCR; TCRdb stores in-frame clones only, minus some. The sample lists about 300,000 clones; approximately 89% were seen once. The sample was PBMCs or T cells enriched from blood (not recorded which). The receptors stem from a woman aged 45-65 years who had been exposed to COVID-19.

The chain carries TRBV5-1 and TRBJ2-1; TRBD1 agrees at 11 bases. The CDR3 runs 15 residues. The V and J ends lost 4 bases and 6 bases, in that order; junction bases with no gene match: 6. Germline values: CDR1 SGHRS, CDR2 YFSETQ. CDR3 in amino acids: CASSAGQGEGNEQFF. DNA for the CDR3: TGCGCCAGCAGCGCGGGACAGGGGGAAGGCAATGAGCAGTTCTTC.

This chain uses TRBV7-9 with TRBJ1-3; D not resolved. V lost 0 bases to trimming and J lost 7 bases, with 4 bases between them. CDR1 is SEHNR, CDR2 FQNEAQ, per germline (reference sequence). The CDR3 extends over 12 amino acids. CDR3 sequence: CASSLASNTIYF. As DNA, the CDR3 is TGTGCCAGCAGCTTAGCTTCGAACACCATATATTTT.

CDR3 loop: CASSLDARPTGELFF. In nucleotides, the CDR3 is TGCGCCAGCAGCTTGGATGCTAGACCTACCGGGGAGCTGTTTTTT. V usage is TRBV5-1 and J usage is TRBJ2-2, with no clear D. The CDR3 contains 15 residues. The germline gives CDR1 SGHRS, CDR2 YFSETQ. V lost 0 bases to trimming and J lost 5 bases, with 11 bases between them. Based on the CDR3 plus reference TRBV5-1 and TRBJ2-2, the full variable domain is KAGVTQTPRYLIKTRGQQVTLSCSPISGHRSVSWYQQTPGQGLQFLFEYFSETQRNKGNFPGRFSGRQFSNSRSEMNVSTLELGDSALYLCASSLDARPTGELFFGEGSRLTVL.

The rearrangement links TRBV18 to TRBJ2-1; 11 positions agree with TRBD2. Per the germline V gene, CDR1 is KGHSH and CDR2 is LQKENI. Trimming took 4 bases from V and 7 from J; bases not matched to a gene: 6. CDR3 length: 15 amino acids. DNA of the CDR3: TGTGCCAGCTCACTAACTAGCGGGGGATCAAATGAGCAGTTCTTC. It codes for CASSLTSGGSNEQFF.

This sequence joins TRBV4-1 and TRBJ1-1; no definite D call. The CDR3 length is 15 residues. V lost 1 base and J 0 bases, leaving 9 bases between the germline ends. Germline CDR1 MGHRA, CDR2 YSYEKL. In nucleotides, the CDR3 is TGCGCCAGCAGCCAAGTTAGAACTGTGAACACTGAAGCTTTCTTT. Translation: CASSQVRTVNTEAFF.

This clone was counted only a few times. The V and J genes are TRBV7-2 and TRBJ1-1; maybe TRBD1 (5 bases). This CDR3 has 15 residues. V was trimmed by 5 bases and J by 5 bases, leaving 18 bases between them. In germline, CDR1 is SGHTA, CDR2 FQGNSA. The CDR3 region is CASSPRGGVGTEAFF. In DNA form, the CDR3 reads TGTGCCAGCAGCCCTCGCGGGGGGGTTGGGACTGAAGCTTTCTTT. Looking up the rest from reference TRBV7-2 and TRBJ1-1 gives the full variable domain: GAGVSQSPSNKVTEKGKDVELRCDPISGHTALYWYRQSLGQGLEFLIYFQGNSAPDKSGLPSDRFSAERTGGSVSTLTIQRTQQEDSAVYLCASSPRGGVGTEAFFGQGTRLTVV.

This clone occurred a few times. J is TRBJ2-3 and V is TRBV5-1; 7 bases agree with TRBD1. Germline lookup yields CDR1 SGHRS and CDR2 YFSETQ. The CDR3 spans 15 residues. V was pared by 3 bases and J by 1 base, with 5 bases of the junction left unmatched. DNA of the CDR3: TGCGCCAGCAGCTCCGACAGGGTTGGCACAGATACGCAGTATTTT. It codes for CASSSDRVGTDTQYF.

The genes are TRBV28 and TRBJ2-1, with 8 bases aligning to TRBD2. J gave up 8 bases and V 6 bases, and 9 bases lay outside the gene matches. Germline CDR1 MDHEN, CDR2 SYDVKM. The CDR3 has 14 residues. CDR3 residues: CASSPAGGVDEQFF. The CDR3 coding sequence is TGTGCCAGCAGCCCGGCGGGGGGCGTTGATGAGCAGTTCTTC.

The rearrangement uses TRBV6-5 and TRBJ1-2; D gene uncertain. Germline V CDR1 and CDR2: MNHEY, SVGAGI. Between the trimmed V and J ends, which lost 2 bases and 0 bases, there was a span of 7 bases. The CDR3 is 14 residues long. The CDR3 sequence: CASSYGGPNYGYTF. The CDR3, as DNA: TGTGCCAGCAGTTACGGCGGGCCTAACTATGGCTACACCTTC.

This chain uses TRBV25-1 with TRBJ1-6; 8 bases are shared with TRBD1. Trimming at V came to 2 bases and at J to 11 bases, leaving 5 bases not matched to a gene. The CDR3 consists of 14 residues. Germline V gene data show CDR1 as MGHDK and CDR2 as SYGVNS. The CDR3 is CASSEARGHPPLHF. CDR3 coding DNA: TGTGCCAGCAGTGAAGCCAGGGGGCATCCACCCCTCCACTTT.

The J gene is TRBJ1-1, the V gene TRBV6-5; D possibly corresponds to TRBD1 (6 bases). Deletions cut 7 bases from V and 10 bases from J, with 16 bases between. The germline V gene has CDR1 MNHEY and CDR2 SVGAGI. There are 12 residues in the CDR3. The CDR3 spells CASTSRSGVAFF. For the CDR3, the DNA is TGTGCCAGCACCTCGAGGTCAGGGGTAGCTTTCTTT.

The rearrangement links TRBV6-5 to TRBJ1-2; D is uncertain. Trimming took 8 bases from V and 0 from J, leaving 10 bases between them. Germline lookup yields CDR1 MNHEY and CDR2 SVGAGI. The CDR3 has 13 amino acids. The CDR3 region has the DNA TGTGCCAGCGCACGGGATACTAACTATGGCTACACCTTC. The encoded protein is CASARDTNYGYTF.

The table lists this clone with a few counts. This chain uses TRBV7-8 with TRBJ2-1; 10 nucleotides line up with TRBD1. V trimming: 0 bases; J trimming: 4 bases; junction bases outside the gene matches: 3. Germline V gives CDR1 SGHVS, CDR2 FQNEAQ. CDR3 size: 16 residues. The CDR3 spells CASSLAGTGVYNEQFF. The CDR3 coding sequence is TGTGCCAGCAGCTTAGCGGGGACAGGGGTATACAATGAGCAGTTCTTC.

V usage is TRBV28 and J usage is TRBJ2-3, with D perhaps matching TRBD2 (5 bases). This CDR3 spans 15 amino acids. V lost 4 bases to trimming and J lost 4 bases, with 15 bases between them. Germline V gives CDR1 MDHEN, CDR2 SYDVKM. The CDR3 DNA reads as TGTGCCAGCAGTTCTGTACGGGGTAGCCCAGATACGCAGTATTTT. Translation gives CASSSVRGSPDTQYF.

This chain joins TRBV3-1 (or the pseudogene TRBV3-2) and TRBJ1-2, with D tentatively TRBD1 (5 bases). CDR1 and CDR2 (germline): LGHDT, YNNKEL (reference sequence). With 10 bases removed from V and 7 bases from J, the gap between germline ends came to 19 bases. This CDR3 comprises 13 residues. The CDR3 is CAIMGPAGGGYTF. The CDR3 nucleotides read TGTGCCATCATGGGGCCGGCGGGGGGTGGCTACACCTTC.

The chain recombines TRBV2 with TRBJ2-7; 7 nucleotides line up with TRBD1. Unmatched junction bases numbered 6, after V lost 5 bases and J lost 2 bases. CDR1 and CDR2 from the germline V gene are SNHLY and FYNNEI. The CDR3 spans 14 residues. The CDR3 reads CASSYYRGTYEQYF. The CDR3 bases are TGTGCCAGCAGTTATTACAGGGGCACCTACGAGCAGTACTTC.

The V call is TRBV7-2, the J call TRBJ2-7; 12 bases are shared with TRBD2. V trimming: 3 bases; J trimming: 5 bases; junction bases outside the gene matches: 8. Germline CDR1 reads SGHTA; CDR2 reads FQGNSA. This CDR3 is built from 16 residues. The CDR3 sequence: CASSFGLAGRSHEQYF. For the CDR3, the DNA is TGTGCCAGCAGCTTTGGACTAGCGGGGAGGTCCCACGAGCAGTACTTC. The full variable domain, completed using reference TRBV7-2 and TRBJ2-7, is GAGVSQSPSNKVTEKGKDVELRCDPISGHTALYWYRQSLGQGLEFLIYFQGNSAPDKSGLPSDRFSAERTGGSVSTLTIQRTQQEDSAVYLCASSFGLAGRSHEQYFGPGTRLTVT.

The chain links TRBV2 to TRBJ2-7, with no clear D. This CDR3 is 11 amino acids long. V lost 6 bases and J lost 7, with 10 bases in between. CDR1 and CDR2 (germline): SNHLY, FYNNEI. CDR3 DNA: TGTGCCAGCAGGACCCCCGGGGAGCAGTACTTC. As protein: CASRTPGEQYF.

The chain employs TRBV6-5 and TRBJ1-1, with D possibly being TRBD1 (5 bases). Germline V gives CDR1 MNHEY, CDR2 SVGAGI. The ends were cut back, 2 bases at V and 1 base at J, with 8 bases in the middle. The CDR3 spans 14 residues. CDR3 sequence (DNA): TGTGCCAGCAGTTACCAGGGCCCGAACACTGAAGCTTTCTTT. Its protein is CASSYQGPNTEAFF.

The chain joins TRBV5-5 to TRBJ1-5; perhaps TRBD1 as D (5 bases). Looked up from germline, CDR1 is SGHKS and CDR2 is YYEKEE (reference sequence). The CDR3 runs to 15 residues. V lost 7 bases to trimming and J lost 0 bases, with 14 bases between them. In nucleotides, the CDR3 is TGTGCCAGCCGCGGGGACTCCCTTAGCAATCAGCCCCAGCATTTT. The encoded protein is CASRGDSLSNQPQHF.